The clone carrying this T cell receptor beta chain was recorded many times. Its antigen is currently unknown. This specimen belongs to a study of quantifying T cell responses using KT2 cells. Study-wide background: cDNA was made from DNase-treated RNA using alpha and beta constant primers. Estimated efficiency of the T4 ligation step was above 9.5% under optimum conditions. Study-level points and caveats: The number of KT2 alpha and beta sequences was a linear function of input KT2 cells.

An oligo carrying a UMI was ligated to the cDNA 3' end. An equimolar mix of RC1.1 and RC1.2 primed the beta chain across TRBC1 and TRBC2. TCRdb called the UMI-ligation and nested PCR reads again in MiXCR, with one record for every CDR3 protein. The profile shows about 53,000 distinct CDR3 sequences, over 9% of them singletons. Unfractionated PBMC were spiked with known numbers of KT2 clone cells. A range of KT2-to-PBMC ratios was made using fixed PBMC numbers. The receptor was isolated from a human donor. The sequenced material came from PBMCs spiked with cells of the T cell clone KT2.

The CDR3 spells CASARSSSYEQYF. For the CDR3, the DNA is TGCGCCAGCGCTAGATCCAGCTCCTACGAGCAGTACTTC. The rearrangement joins TRBV10-2 to TRBJ2-7, with D hard to call. The CDR3 runs to 13 residues. Per the germline V gene, CDR1 is WSHSY and CDR2 is SAAADI. Deletions cut 8 bases from V and 0 bases from J, with 11 bases between.